A single sample gave rise to the 24 T cell receptor beta chains below, sequenced in a study of blood T cell repertoires in COVID-19. The protocol was immunoSEQ multiplex PCR, while the TCRdb copy is restricted to in-frame clones and leaves out a portion. The sample yields 150,000 to 200,000 clones, approximately 80% seen once. The sequencing sample was made of peripheral blood. The receptors come from a human donor in a cohort sampled during active COVID-19.

V is TRBV4-1 and J is TRBJ2-2, with TRBD2 matching 7 bases. Germline V gene sequence: CDR1 MGHRA, CDR2 YSYEKL. The CDR3 consists of 18 residues. V lost 1 base, J lost 3 bases, and 11 bases stayed unmatched. The CDR3 region has the DNA TGCGCCAGCAGCCAAGGAGGGCTGGGGGGGTCTTACACCGGGGAGCTGTTTTTT. This codes for CASSQGGLGGSYTGELFF.

The chain carries TRBV27 and TRBJ1-2, with D tentatively TRBD1 (5 bases). There are 14 residues in the CDR3. Germline lookup yields CDR1 MNHEY and CDR2 SMNVEV (reference sequence). V dropped 4 bases and J dropped 3 bases, with 12 bases sitting between them. CDR3 residues: CASSWNIRDYGYTF. The CDR3 DNA reads TGTGCCAGCAGTTGGAACATCAGGGACTATGGCTACACCTTC.

In this sample, this clone turned up once. J is TRBJ2-7 and V is TRBV11-2; possibly TRBD1 for D (6 bases). In germline, CDR1 is SGHAT, CDR2 FQNNGV. V lost 3 bases and J 1 base, leaving 13 bases between the germline ends. The CDR3 length is 15 residues. The CDR3 sequence: CASSLEQGRSYEQYF. Written as DNA, the CDR3 is TGTGCCAGCAGCTTGGAACAGGGTAGGTCCTACGAGCAGTACTTC. Full variable domain (outside the CDR3, taken from reference TRBV11-2 and TRBJ2-7): EAGVAQSPRYKIIEKRQSVAFWCNPISGHATLYWYQQILGQGPKLLIQFQNNGVVDDSQLPKDRFSAERLKGVDSTLKIQPAKLEDSAVYLCASSLEQGRSYEQYFGPGTRLTVT.

J is TRBJ1-2 and V is TRBV4-3, with TRBD1 as a possible D gene (6 bases). From germline, CDR1 is LGHNA and CDR2 YSLEER. This CDR3 region has 14 residues. The V end lost 0 bases, the J end lost 4 bases, and 9 bases lay between the germline ends. CDR3 sequence (DNA): TGCGCCAGCAGCCAAGACAGGGGCGCCTATGGCTACACCTTC. This encodes CASSQDRGAYGYTF.

The chain links TRBV4-3 to TRBJ1-1; D gene unclear. Germline loops: CDR1 LGHNA, CDR2 YSLEER. This CDR3 contains 14 residues. V was clipped by 1 base and J by 1 base, with 7 bases between them. The CDR3 nucleotides read TGCGCCAGCAGCCAAGTGGCAGAGAACACTGAAGCTTTCTTT. It is translated as CASSQVAENTEAFF.

The gene calls are TRBV18 and TRBJ2-3; D possibly corresponds to TRBD2 (6 bases). In germline, CDR1 is KGHSH, CDR2 LQKENI. With 3 bases removed from V and 0 bases from J, the gap between germline ends came to 16 bases. There are 17 residues in the CDR3. DNA of the CDR3: TGTGCCAGCTCACCTGGGGACTTCTGGATTAGCACAGATACGCAGTATTTT. Translation gives CASSPGDFWISTDTQYF.

The chain is built from TRBV10-3 and TRBJ1-1; D perhaps matches TRBD1 (6 bases). Germline CDR1 is ENHRY and CDR2 is SYGVKD. V was cut by 10 bases and J by 4 bases, with 10 bases left in between. This CDR3 has 11 residues. CDR3 bases: TGTGCCACCGCGACAGGCACTGAAGCTTTCTTT. As protein: CATATGTEAFF.

V usage is TRBV14 and J usage is TRBJ2-1; TRBD2 matches 8 bases. The CDR3 runs 18 residues. The junction had 13 bases not matched to a gene; V was cut back by 4 bases and J by 2 bases. Germline V gene lookup returns CDR1 SGHDN and CDR2 FVKESK. The CDR3 is CASSPGTSLDSAYNEQFF. The CDR3 DNA reads TGTGCCAGCAGCCCCGGGACTAGTTTGGATAGCGCCTACAATGAGCAGTTCTTC.

The chain uses TRBV5-1 and TRBJ1-2, with D possibly TRBD1 on 5 matching bases. The V gene lost 3 bases and the J gene lost 3 bases, with 15 bases spanning the gap. Germline lookup yields CDR1 SGHRS and CDR2 YFSETQ. The CDR3 has 15 amino acids. Here the CDR3 DNA reads TGCGCCAGCAGCTCTTCAGGGCTCTGGGACTATGGCTACACCTTC. Translation: CASSSSGLWDYGYTF.

V usage is TRBV11-2 and J usage is TRBJ1-1; TRBD1 aligns across 11 bases. CDR1 is SGHAT and CDR2 is FQNNGV in the germline V gene. V lost 5 bases, J lost 7 bases, and 9 bases stayed unmatched. The CDR3 contains 15 residues. The CDR3 spells CASSPRDRGSGEAFF. The CDR3 nucleotides are TGTGCCAGCAGCCCCCGGGACAGGGGGTCCGGTGAAGCTTTCTTT.

The chain recombines TRBV25-1 with TRBJ2-7, with TRBD2 matching 9 bases. Unmatched junction bases numbered 7, after V lost 5 bases and J lost 5 bases. This CDR3 region has 14 residues. Germline values: CDR1 MGHDK, CDR2 SYGVNS. This CDR3 is CASSFAGGPNEQYF. In DNA, the CDR3 is TGTGCCAGCAGTTTCGCGGGAGGGCCCAACGAGCAGTACTTC.

This sequence joins TRBV30 and TRBJ2-2, with TRBD2 identical over 8 bases. This CDR3 contains 17 residues. The germline V gene encodes CDR1 GTSNPN and CDR2 SVGIG (reference sequence). The J segment lost 3 bases and the V segment lost 3 bases, leaving 12 bases of the junction unmatched. Written as DNA, the CDR3 is TGTGCCTGGAGGAAATGGGCGGGGGGATCTGACACCGGGGAGCTGTTTTTT. Translation gives CAWRKWAGGSDTGELFF.

This clone has just a few counts. The V call is TRBV7-2, the J call TRBJ2-7, with D maybe TRBD2 (5 bases). Trimming took 5 bases from V and 2 from J, leaving 10 bases between them. Germline V CDR1 and CDR2: SGHTA, FQGNSA. The length of the CDR3 is 13 residues. CDR3 sequence (DNA): TGTGCCAGCAGCCTCGGGAAAACCTACGAGCAGTACTTC. Translation gives CASSLGKTYEQYF.

A few counts support this clone. J is TRBJ2-2 and V is TRBV7-9; D gene uncertain. The germline gives CDR1 SEHNR, CDR2 FQNEAQ (reference sequence). The V and J ends lost 5 bases and 6 bases respectively, with 22 bases between them. The length of the CDR3 is 17 residues. The CDR3 bases are TGTGCCAGCAGCGACTCCTCGATTGGTAGGAAGGCCGGGGAGCTGTTTTTT. It translates to CASSDSSIGRKAGELFF.

J is TRBJ2-1 and V is TRBV6-2 or TRBV6-3; 8 nucleotides align to TRBD2. The length of the CDR3 is 14 residues. Trimming at V came to 6 bases and at J to 3 bases, leaving 4 bases not matched to a gene. Germline CDR1 and CDR2: MNHEY and SVGEGT. The CDR3 coding sequence is TGTGCCAGCAGCCAAAGCGGGAGCTACAATGAGCAGTTCTTC. It specifies CASSQSGSYNEQFF.

This rearrangement joins TRBV12-5 to TRBJ2-1; D might be TRBD2 (7 bases). V dropped 6 bases and J dropped 0 bases, with 18 bases sitting between them. Germline CDR1 reads LGHNT; CDR2 reads FRNRAP. The CDR3 covers 17 residues. The CDR3 here is CASGGGIGGVSYNEQFF. CDR3 nucleotide sequence: TGTGCTAGTGGGGGGGGGATCGGGGGCGTCTCCTACAATGAGCAGTTCTTC. The full variable domain, completed using reference TRBV12-5 and TRBJ2-1, is DARVTQTPRHKVTEMGQEVTMRCQPILGHNTVFWYRQTMMQGLELLAYFRNRAPLDDSGMPKDRFSAEMPDATLATLKIQPSEPRDSAVYFCASGGGIGGVSYNEQFFGPGTRLTVL.

J is TRBJ2-3 and V is TRBV9; 7 bases are a match to TRBD2. This CDR3 comprises 15 residues. CDR1 is SGDLS, CDR2 YYNGEE, per germline. Trimming at V came to 3 bases and at J to 2 bases, leaving 6 bases not matched to a gene. The CDR3 here is CASSATSANTDTQYF. DNA of the CDR3: TGTGCCAGCAGCGCCACTAGCGCGAACACAGATACGCAGTATTTT.

This chain connects TRBV14 to TRBJ2-1, with 9 bases that match TRBD1. V shed 2 bases and J 4 bases; nucleotides not matched to a gene: 9. Germline V gene data show CDR1 as SGHDN and CDR2 as FVKESK. The CDR3 runs 17 residues. The CDR3 here is CASSQNLGQGGYNEQFF. The CDR3 DNA sequence: TGTGCCAGCAGCCAAAATCTGGGACAGGGAGGATACAATGAGCAGTTCTTC.

This CDR3 is CASSFDSYGYTF. The CDR3 DNA sequence: TGTGCCAGCAGTTTCGATAGCTATGGCTACACCTTC. The V call is TRBV6-5, the J call TRBJ1-2, with D hard to call. Germline V lookup: CDR1 MNHEY, CDR2 SVGAGI. V was shortened by 4 bases and J by 4 bases, with 7 bases between the two germline ends. The length of the CDR3 is 12 residues.

A note on this clone: Other nucleotide sequences from this sample produce the same CDR3. The genes are TRBV9 and TRBJ1-1; the D gene is possibly TRBD1 (5 bases). The length of the CDR3 is 15 residues. CDR1 is SGDLS and CDR2 is YYNGEE in the germline V gene. Trimming removed 0 bases at V and 3 bases at J, with 12 bases between. The CDR3 bases are TGTGCCAGCAGCGTAGGGGCGGGGGGGGACACTGAAGCTTTCTTT. Residues: CASSVGAGGDTEAFF.

The CDR3 protein is CASSFPGPSGNTIYF. CDR3 DNA sequence: TGTGCCAGCAGCTTCCCAGGGCCCTCTGGAAACACCATATATTTT. The J gene is TRBJ1-3, the V gene TRBV7-8, with D possibly matching TRBD1 (5 bases). The CDR3 loop spans 15 amino acids. V lost 3 bases to trimming and J lost 0 bases, with 9 bases between them. Looked up from germline, CDR1 is SGHVS and CDR2 is FQNEAQ.

The CDR3 region is CASSEGVGTGQETQYF. The DNA of the CDR3 is TGTGCCAGCAGCGAGGGGGTCGGGACAGGACAAGAGACCCAGTACTTC. V usage is TRBV9 and J usage is TRBJ2-5, with 8 bases identical to TRBD1. V trimming: 3 bases; J trimming: 2 bases; junction bases outside the gene matches: 9. The CDR3 spans 16 residues. Germline V gene lookup returns CDR1 SGDLS and CDR2 YYNGEE.

This chain connects TRBV24-1 to TRBJ2-1; TRBD2 aligns across 9 bases. With V trimmed by 3 bases and J by 8 bases, 7 bases remained unmatched. There are 15 residues in the CDR3. Germline assignment: CDR1 KGHDR and CDR2 SFDVKD. This chain's CDR3 is CATSDGAGGPYEQFF. Here the CDR3 DNA reads TGTGCCACCAGTGATGGGGCGGGAGGGCCCTATGAGCAGTTCTTC.

This sequence joins TRBV5-5 and TRBJ2-1, with D possibly matching TRBD2 (5 bases). Germline CDR1 and CDR2: SGHKS and YYEKEE (reference sequence). The CDR3 has 14 residues. V was trimmed by 6 bases and J by 0 bases, leaving 10 bases between them. The CDR3 here is CASISRASYNEQFF. As DNA, the CDR3 is TGTGCCAGCATATCGAGGGCCTCCTACAATGAGCAGTTCTTC.